This T cell receptor (beta chain) was sequenced for a study of regulatory T cells in long-lasting Graves disease. Study conclusions and caveats: Persistent Graves' patients showed a TCR diversity that was lower than that of newly diagnosed ones. Among persistent patients, a larger number of public clonotypes were shared (over 2,500) than among newly diagnosed patients (about 1,000).

This clonotype was seen a handful of times. The antigen remains undetermined. This CDR3 has 13 residues. V lost 0 bases and J lost 14, with 16 bases in between. The V gene's germline CDR1 is SGHRS and CDR2 YFSETQ. The authors built TCR beta libraries using iRepertoire HTBI primers and Arm-PCR of CDR3 regions. TCRdb analysed the multiplex PCR reads with MiXCR anew, one entry per CDR3 protein. The sample carries around 480,000 distinct CDR3 sequences, around 15% recorded once. Indicated time point: newly diagnosed GD, antithyroid drugs for less than 3 months. Construction of the TCR library relied on RNA isolated from PBMCs. These data were also filed under a second study, of T cells in Graves' hyperthyroidism and ophthalmopathy. From that paper: Researchers defined stable Graves' hyperthyroidism as no ophthalmopathy progression within 18 months.

The origin of this receptor is a middle-aged woman with Graves disease. The rearrangement joins TRBV5-1 to TRBJ2-3; D might be TRBD1 or TRBD2, each matching 5 bases. This specimen consisted of peripheral blood mononuclear cells (PBMCs), obtained at new diagnosis, from a patient treated with antithyroid drugs. CDR3 residues: CASSLGVGGFAYF. DNA for the CDR3: TGCGCCAGCAGCTTGGGGGTTGGGGGATTTGCGTATTTT. The complete variable domain, with remaining parts taken from reference TRBV5-1 and TRBJ2-3, reads KAGVTQTPRYLIKTRGQQVTLSCSPISGHRSVSWYQQTPGQGLQFLFEYFSETQRNKGNFPGRFSGRQFSNSRSEMNVSTLELGDSALYLCASSLGVGGFAYFGPGTRLTVL.